One sample yielded the 15 T cell receptor beta chains listed below, sequenced in a study of blood T cell repertoires in COVID-19 (dated by TCRdb to 2019 to 2021). The library was generated by the immunoSEQ multiplex PCR assay. In TCRdb, the immuneACCESS table is reduced to in-frame sequences with V and J assigned. These tables do not hold every clone; where another copy was compared, an unresolved V gene accounts for under half, and the others remain unexplained. This sample gives 120,000 or so clones in total; 65% to 85% of them show up just once. About 2% of the sample comes from the top ten. Sequences were obtained from peripheral blood. Every receptor here comes from a man aged 70 or older with acute or convalescent COVID-19.

This clone appeared a few times. The CDR3, as DNA: TGTGCCTGGAGTGAGGGGGCCAGCAATCAGCCCCAGCATTTT. Encoded protein: CAWSEGASNQPQHF. This sequence joins TRBV30 and TRBJ1-5; 7 bases are a match to TRBD1. Trimming cost V 1 base and J 1 base; bases outside gene matches: 1. Germline loops: CDR1 GTSNPN, CDR2 SVGIG (reference sequence). The CDR3 loop spans 14 amino acids. Complete variable domain (other parts from reference TRBV30 and TRBJ1-5): SQTIHQWPATLVQPVGSPLSLECTVEGTSNPNLYWYRQAAGRGLQLLFYSVGIGQISSEVPQNLSASRPQDRQFILSSKKLLLSDSGFYLCAWSEGASNQPQHFGDGTRLSIL.

The chain is built from TRBV19 and TRBJ1-3; the match to TRBD1 covers 7 bases. The CDR3 consists of 14 residues. Germline lookup yields CDR1 LNHDA and CDR2 SQIVND (reference sequence). J gave up 1 base and V 6 bases, and 3 bases lay outside the gene matches. The CDR3 region is CASSPGQSGNTIYF. For the CDR3, the DNA is TGTGCCAGTAGCCCGGGACAGTCTGGAAACACCATATATTTT.

This clone was recorded only once. CDR3 nucleotides: TGCAGCGTTACATTTCCTTATGCCTACGAGCAGTACTTC. As protein: CSVTFPYAYEQYF. This sequence joins TRBV29-1 and TRBJ2-7; D gene unclear. Trimming stripped 5 bases from V and 2 bases from J, with 13 bases between. CDR3 length: 13 amino acids. Germline V CDR1 and CDR2: SQVTM, ANQGSEA.

The chain combines TRBV5-1 with TRBJ1-1; D is unresolved. CDR1 and CDR2 (germline): SGHRS, YFSETQ. The CDR3 length is 14 residues. V lost 2 bases to trimming and J lost 4 bases, with 12 bases between them. CDR3 loop: CASSFEGGVTEAFF. The CDR3 DNA follows: TGCGCCAGCAGCTTCGAAGGCGGGGTCACTGAAGCTTTCTTT.

Only one count was recorded for this clone. The V call is TRBV27, the J call TRBJ1-5; possibly TRBD1 for D (5 bases). Germline V gene data show CDR1 as MNHEY and CDR2 as SMNVEV (reference sequence). V lost 0 bases and J 6 bases, leaving 12 bases between the germline ends. This CDR3 is 15 amino acids long. Here the CDR3 reads CASSLSLREGQPQHF. The CDR3 nucleotides read TGTGCCAGCAGTTTATCGCTCAGGGAAGGTCAGCCCCAGCATTTT.

The chain carries TRBV19 and TRBJ1-4, with D maybe TRBD1 (6 bases). Germline CDR1 and CDR2: LNHDA and SQIVND (reference sequence). The V and J ends lost 9 bases and 2 bases respectively, with 22 bases between them. This CDR3 contains 17 residues. The CDR3 nucleotides read TGTGCCAGCAAAAGGGGTACAGGGTTAACGACTAATGAAAAACTGTTTTTT. Translating gives CASKRGTGLTTNEKLFF.

The genes are TRBV28 and TRBJ1-5; D uncertain. The germline CDR1 and CDR2 sequences are MDHEN and SYDVKM. This CDR3 has 12 residues. V was pared by 5 bases and J by 7 bases, with 9 bases between. The CDR3 loop is CASSVPGQPQHF. Written as DNA, the CDR3 is TGTGCCAGCAGTGTGCCGGGACAGCCCCAGCATTTT.

The J gene is TRBJ2-1, the V gene TRBV19, with TRBD2 matching over 11 bases. V shed 4 bases, J shed 7 bases, and the junction held 9 bases outside the gene matches. CDR3 size: 16 residues. The germline gives CDR1 LNHDA, CDR2 SQIVND (reference sequence). CDR3 loop: CASSTSLAGGINEQFF. Here the CDR3 DNA reads TGTGCCAGTAGTACATCCTTAGCGGGGGGGATAAATGAGCAGTTCTTC. Supplemented by reference TRBV19 and TRBJ2-1, the full variable domain reads DGGITQSPKYLFRKEGQNVTLSCEQNLNHDAMYWYRQDPGQGLRLIYYSQIVNDFQKGDIAEGYSVSREKKESFPLTVTSAQKNPTAFYLCASSTSLAGGINEQFFGPGTRLTVL.

With regard to this clone: One end of the junction is discordant with germline, which a read error may explain. The chain links TRBV5-4 to TRBJ2-5; 11 nucleotides line up with TRBD1. Per germline, CDR1 SGHNT and CDR2 YYREEE (reference sequence). The CDR3 spans 13 residues. CDR3 nucleotides: TGTGCCAGCAGCCACCGGGACAGGGGGGACAGGGACTTC. Translating it yields CASSHRDRGDRDF. Complete variable domain (other parts from reference TRBV5-4 and TRBJ2-5): ETGVTQSPTHLIKTRGQQVTLRCSSQSGHNTVSWYQQALGQGPQFIFQYYREEENGRGNFPPRFSGLQFPNYSSELNVNALELDDSALYLCASSHRDRGDRDFGPGTRLLVL.

V and J are TRBV7-2 and TRBJ2-7; 7 bases align to TRBD2. This CDR3 comprises 14 residues. Germline V gives CDR1 SGHTA, CDR2 FQGNSA. V trimming: 3 bases; J trimming: 3 bases; junction bases outside the gene matches: 5. The CDR3 here is CASSFVTGGYEQYF. In DNA form, the CDR3 reads TGTGCCAGCAGCTTCGTGACGGGGGGCTACGAGCAGTACTTC.

The rearrangement joins TRBV10-1 to TRBJ1-5; 8 nucleotides line up with TRBD1. The V and J ends lost 2 bases and 2 bases, in that order; junction bases with no gene match: 5. The CDR3 is 16 residues long. Germline V gene sequence: CDR1 WNHNN, CDR2 SYGVQD (reference sequence). As DNA, the CDR3 is TGCGCCAGCAGTGAGGCTGACAGGGGCTGCAATCAGCCCCAGCATTTT. The encoded protein is CASSEADRGCNQPQHF.

The chain is built from TRBV27 and TRBJ1-5; 7 bases fit TRBD1. CDR3 length equals 15 residues. Unmatched junction bases numbered 6, after V lost 5 bases and J lost 2 bases. The germline CDR1 and CDR2 sequences are MNHEY and SMNVEV (reference sequence). This CDR3 reads CASSRQGFGNQPQHF. The CDR3 nucleotides read TGTGCCAGCAGTCGACAGGGCTTTGGCAATCAGCCCCAGCATTTT.

This rearrangement joins TRBV2 to TRBJ2-6, with TRBD1 as a possible D gene (6 bases). CDR3 length equals 16 residues. Trimming removed 6 bases at V and 0 bases at J, with 12 bases between. Germline CDR1 is SNHLY and CDR2 is FYNNEI. This chain's CDR3 is CASRRTVSSGANVLTF. For the CDR3, the DNA is TGTGCCAGCAGGAGGACAGTAAGCTCTGGGGCCAACGTCCTGACTTTC.

The chain carries TRBV2 and TRBJ1-1; no clear D. The CDR3 contains 13 residues. Deletions cut 2 bases from V and 3 bases from J, with 7 bases between. Looked up from germline, CDR1 is SNHLY and CDR2 is FYNNEI. In DNA, the CDR3 is TGTGCCAGCAGTGAACAGATGGACACTGAAGCTTTCTTT. As protein: CASSEQMDTEAFF.

This chain connects TRBV18 to TRBJ1-4; D not certain. Germline lookup yields CDR1 KGHSH and CDR2 LQKENI. This CDR3 has 15 residues. Trimming removed 2 bases from V and 1 base from J, with 8 bases in between. CDR3: CASSPSRETNEKLFF. CDR3 in DNA: TGTGCCAGCTCACCATCTCGGGAAACTAATGAAAAACTGTTTTTT.